What follows describes a single T cell receptor (beta chain). What it recognizes is unknown. The data originate from a study of OX40 agonist ivuxolimab in advanced cancers. Whole-study findings and limits: Researchers did not determine the expanded peripheral T cells' antigen specificity.

No patient had autoimmune disease or received systemic immunosuppression. The assay was immunoSEQ multiplex PCR, and TCRdb's table has in-frame clones only and misses some. The sample shows approximately 57,000 clones, 88% of them seen only once. Germline CDR1 ENHRY, CDR2 SYGVKD. The CDR3 runs 14 residues. V lost 6 bases to trimming and J lost 1 base, with 12 bases between them. This sequence joins TRBV10-3 and TRBJ1-1; D ambiguous. This TCR was recovered from an adult with an advanced solid tumor such as melanoma, head and neck, liver or kidney cancer. This specimen was CD4+ or CD8+ T cells sorted from blood, taken in a trial of the OX40 agonist ivuxolimab. The chain's CDR3 is CAISTDGGNTEAFF. Here the CDR3 DNA reads TGTGCCATCAGCACGGACGGAGGGAACACTGAAGCTTTCTTT.